A selection of T cell receptor beta chains follows, all from one sample in a study of Ad26.COV2.S vaccination and SARS-CoV-2 variants. Sequenced by immunoSEQ multiplex PCR; TCRdb stores in-frame clones only, minus some. This sample has around 300,000 clones; roughly 90% occur once, and the top ten carry about 5%. This specimen consisted of peripheral blood, obtained in a trial of Ad26.COV2.S vaccine versus placebo. Source of these receptors: a person between 18 and 65 years old who received the Ad26.COV2.S COVID-19 vaccine or a placebo. Both conserved end residues are part of each CDR3. A D gene is named only where the DNA matches it firmly. Size values are once, few and many counts, or a class for expanded clones, and some rows have none.

TRBV21-1,-,TRBJ2-5,-,CALGGEEETQYF,TGTGCATTGGGGGGGGAGGAAGAGACCCAGTACTTC
TRBV18,once,TRBJ2-5,TRBD2,CASSPPTSGAGTQYF,TGTGCCAGCTCACCACCGACTAGCGGGGCGGGTACCCAGTACTTC
TRBV3-1/TRBV3-2,-,TRBJ2-5,TRBD2,CASSQDGLAGTYQETQYF,TGTGCCAGCAGCCAAGATGGTCTAGCGGGAACGTACCAAGAGACCCAGTACTTC
TRBV19,-,TRBJ1-2,-,CASSLTSANYGYTF,TGTGCCAGTAGTCTGACGTCGGCTAACTATGGCTACACCTTC
TRBV7-6,-,TRBJ1-1,-,CASSPPLAPAMNTEAFF,TGTGCCAGCAGCCCTCCCCTCGCTCCTGCCATGAACACTGAAGCTTTCTTT
TRBV5-3,-,TRBJ2-5,-,CARRPPTQETQYF,TGTGCCAGAAGGCCTCCCACCCAAGAGACCCAGTACTTC
TRBV7-2,-,TRBJ2-3,-,CASSLKYRSTDTQYF,TGTGCCAGCAGCTTAAAGTACAGGTCGACAGATACGCAGTATTTT
TRBV10-3,-,TRBJ1-6,-,CAISEARNSPLHF,TGTGCCATCAGTGAGGCAAGGAATTCACCCCTCCACTTT
TRBV5-5,-,TRBJ1-1,TRBD1,CASSWGGTGPTEAFF,TGTGCCAGCAGCTGGGGAGGGACAGGGCCCACTGAAGCTTTCTTT
TRBV28,-,TRBJ2-3,TRBD2,CASSFSSGSVPDTQYF,TGTGCCAGCAGTTTTTCTAGCGGGAGTGTCCCAGATACGCAGTATTTT
TRBV11-3,-,TRBJ1-1,-,CASSSPPNTEAFF,TGTGCCAGCAGCTCCCCCCCGAACACTGAAGCTTTCTTT
TRBV6-5,-,TRBJ1-2,-,CASSYSSRAPYGYTF,TGTGCCAGCAGTTACTCGAGCAGGGCTCCCTATGGCTACACCTTC
TRBV27,-,TRBJ1-6,-,CASSPGLVGSYNSPLHF,TGTGCCAGCAGTCCAGGTTTGGTAGGCTCCTATAATTCACCCCTCCACTTT
TRBV12-3/TRBV12-4,-,TRBJ2-2,-,CASSYRVPGELFF,TGTGCCAGCAGTTACAGGGTGCCCGGGGAGCTGTTTTTT
TRBV18,once,TRBJ1-1,-,CASSPITGMNTEAFF,TGTGCCAGCTCACCAATTACAGGGATGAACACTGAAGCTTTCTTT
TRBV29-1,-,TRBJ1-4,-,CSVASGGTNEKLFF,TGCAGCGTTGCGTCTGGTGGTACAAATGAAAAACTGTTTTTT
TRBV7-2,-,TRBJ1-2,TRBD1,CASSPRGTGGVYGYTF,TGTGCCAGCAGCCCCCGAGGGACAGGGGGCGTCTATGGCTACACCTTC
TRBV5-6,few,TRBJ2-7,-,CASSPTDGGPRYEQYF,TGTGCCAGCAGCCCCACCGACGGGGGGCCCCGCTACGAGCAGTACTTC
TRBV7-2,-,TRBJ1-2,-,CASSTGSGSLYGYTF,TGTGCCAGCAGCACAGGGTCGGGGAGCCTCTATGGCTACACCTTC
TRBV7-9,-,TRBJ2-3,-,CASSLAPPNTQYF,TGTGCCAGCAGCTTAGCCCCGCCTAATACGCAGTATTTT
TRBV9,-,TRBJ2-4,-,CASSRMDMGNIQYF,TGTGCCAGCAGCCGTATGGACATGGGGAACATTCAGTACTTC
TRBV7-8,once,TRBJ2-7,-,CASSLSTSYEQYF,TGTGCCAGCAGCTTAAGTACCTCCTACGAGCAGTACTTC
TRBV7-2,-,TRBJ2-2,TRBD1,CASSFDREVGRTGELFF,TGTGCCAGCAGCTTTGACAGGGAAGTGGGTCGCACCGGGGAGCTGTTTTTT
TRBV19,once,TRBJ2-1,TRBD2,CASSIEASGGLNEQFF,TGTGCCAGTAGTATCGAGGCTAGCGGGGGTTTAAATGAGCAGTTCTTC
TRBV12-3/TRBV12-4,-,TRBJ2-5,TRBD2,CASSLGLAGGKYF,TGTGCCAGCAGTCTGGGACTAGCGGGGGGAAAGTACTTC
TRBV4-1,once,TRBJ1-2,-,CASSQPAAMGYTF,TGCGCCAGCAGCCAACCAGCGGCTATGGGCTACACCTTC
TRBV30,-,TRBJ1-2,-,CAWSTGEHAYGYTF,TGTGCCTGGAGCACCGGGGAGCACGCCTATGGCTACACCTTC
TRBV6-1,-,TRBJ1-1,TRBD1,CASSELRQGGRNTEAFF,TGTGCCAGCAGTGAACTGAGACAGGGAGGTCGGAACACTGAAGCTTTCTTT
TRBV12-3/TRBV12-4,-,TRBJ2-2,TRBD1,CASSPGTGSLFF,TGTGCCAGCAGTCCCGGGACAGGTTCGCTGTTTTTT
TRBV7-2,-,TRBJ1-4,-,CASSLGGRGREKLFF,TGTGCCAGCAGCTTAGGGGGGCGGGGTCGGGAAAAACTGTTTTTT
TRBV11-3,-,TRBJ2-2,-,CASSYSLGTGELFF,TGTGCCAGCAGCTACTCGTTAGGCACCGGGGAGCTGTTTTTT